This T cell receptor (beta chain) was retrieved from a study of blood T cell repertoires in COVID-19. About the research overall: The United States, Italy and Spain were the sources of the acute and convalescent COVID-19 samples. T cells, B-cell-depleted T cells, or PBMCs provided the cDNA or gDNA that served as material.

The CDR3 has 12 amino acids. Trimming took off 6 bases at V and 5 bases at J, with 10 bases between the two ends. The germline gives CDR1 MNHEY, CDR2 SVGAGI. In the authors' methods: The authors estimated nucleated cell counts from reference gene primer amplification. Some clones are missing from TCRdb's copy, which holds only in-frame ones; the method was immunoSEQ multiplex PCR. Clone size and V and J calls were adopted from that table, with D and trimming inferred from the DNA. Here the sample spans approximately 83,000 clones, roughly 71% being singletons. This receptor was taken from a woman of 80 years or more with acute or convalescent COVID-19. The genes are TRBV6-5 and TRBJ1-2; D unclear. Sequencing input: peripheral blood. CDR3 sequence: CASSEGGYGYTF. The CDR3 nucleotides read TGTGCCAGCAGCGAGGGAGGTTATGGCTACACCTTC.